The present TCR beta chain was sequenced within a study of blood T cell repertoires in COVID-19 (dated by TCRdb to 2018 to 2021). Regarding the complete study: Samples from collaborators originated in the United States, Italy and Spain and spanned both the acute and convalescent phases of COVID-19. The material from the prospective study consisted of cDNA or gDNA derived from T cells, B-cell-depleted T cells, or PBMCs. The repertoires were released in a freely available public database meant as a resource for research on the immune response to SARS-CoV-2. Where available, HLA class I and class II types were obtained from metadata supplied by the sample provider rather than from assay-based typing. Deeply sampled blood TCRbeta repertoires from subjects exposed to, actively infected with, or recovered from COVID-19 were included in the dataset. The samples were drawn from the first 160 participants of the ongoing ImmuneRACE study and from more than 1,000 subjects provided by 6 global collaborators. Nearly every sample came with metadata listing a de-identified subject ID, COVID-19 status, age in years and sex. Beyond this particular receptor, the publication reports: The quantity of clinical and demographic metadata differed by source and by participant and was supplied without curation.

The immunoSEQ Assay, a bias-controlled multiplex PCR, was used to amplify TCRbeta CDR3 regions from genomic DNA. The paper's processing steps were these. Nucleated cell counts per sample were estimated from amplification of reference gene primers within the assay. To quantify the absolute abundance of each unique TCRbeta CDR3 rearrangement, sequence reads were collapsed and filtered. For each sample, productive Simpson clonality was calculated by taking the square root of Simpson's diversity index across productive rearrangements. TCRdb retrieved this table from immuneACCESS and kept in-frame rearrangements only. Not all clones are present; in checked studies, unresolved V genes account for under half, and no reason is known for the remainder. V and J calls and clone size are given by that table; D and trimming were obtained from the DNA. For this sample the table gives about 160,000 clones, of which around three quarters were detected only once. The leading ten clones occupy around 8.1% of the sample.

According to the germline V gene (reference sequence), CDR1 reads SGHNT and CDR2 reads YYREEE. The CDR3, cysteine through phenylalanine, is 14 amino acids long. Only CDR3 DNA is held: 42 bases, read in frame from base 1. Trimming takes 1 base off V and 4 bases off J; junction bases not matched to a gene: 4. The collaborating institutions used their own protocols to collect whole blood in K2EDTA tubes. For TCRbeta analysis, collaborators shipped samples as frozen whole blood, isolated PBMCs, or DNA extracted from either of those sample types. In the case of this clone: The antigen it recognizes is unknown. Base-call qualities are not available, and no considerably larger clone is one nucleotide away.

The source is a man in his fifties or sixties with acute or convalescent COVID-19. Recombination connected TRBV5-4 to TRBJ2-7; 8 central bases correspond to TRBD1. Sequencing used peripheral blood. In nucleotide form, the sequence is TGTGCCAGCAGCTTGAGCAGGGGGCTGTACGAGCAGTACTTC. It translates as CASSLSRGLYEQYF.